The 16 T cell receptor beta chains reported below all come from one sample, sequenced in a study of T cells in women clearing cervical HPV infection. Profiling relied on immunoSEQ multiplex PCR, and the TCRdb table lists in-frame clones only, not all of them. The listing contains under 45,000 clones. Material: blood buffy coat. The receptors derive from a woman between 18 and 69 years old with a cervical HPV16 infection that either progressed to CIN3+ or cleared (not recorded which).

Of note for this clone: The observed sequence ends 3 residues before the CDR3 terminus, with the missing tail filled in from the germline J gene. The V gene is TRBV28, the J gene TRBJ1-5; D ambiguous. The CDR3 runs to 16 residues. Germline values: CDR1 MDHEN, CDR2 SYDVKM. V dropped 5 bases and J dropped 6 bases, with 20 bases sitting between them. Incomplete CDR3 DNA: TGTGCCAGCAGTATACCCCGCGGGGATGCAAGTCAGCCC. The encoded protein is CASSIPRGDASQP. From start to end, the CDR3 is CASSIPRGDASQPQHF. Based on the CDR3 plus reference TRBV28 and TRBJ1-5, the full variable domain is DVKVTQSSRYLVKRTGEKVFLECVQDMDHENMFWYRQDPGLGLRLIYFSYDVKMKEKGDIPEGYSVSREKKERFSLILESASTNQTSMYLCASSIPRGDASQPQHFGDGTRLSIL.

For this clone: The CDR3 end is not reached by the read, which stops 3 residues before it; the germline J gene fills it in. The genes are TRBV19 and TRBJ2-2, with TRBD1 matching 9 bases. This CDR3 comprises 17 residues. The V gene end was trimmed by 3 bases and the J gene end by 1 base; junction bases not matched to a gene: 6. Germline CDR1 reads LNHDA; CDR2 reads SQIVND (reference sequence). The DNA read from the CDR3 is TGTGCCAGTAGTATTCCCGGGACAGGGAAGAACACCGGGGAG. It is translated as CASSIPGTGKNTGE. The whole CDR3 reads CASSIPGTGKNTGELFF.

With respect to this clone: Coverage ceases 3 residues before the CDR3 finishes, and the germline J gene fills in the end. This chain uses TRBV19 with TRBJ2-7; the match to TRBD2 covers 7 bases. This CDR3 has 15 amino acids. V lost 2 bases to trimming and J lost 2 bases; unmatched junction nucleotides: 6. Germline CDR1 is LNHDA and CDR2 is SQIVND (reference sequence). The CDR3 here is CASSITSVNPYEQYF. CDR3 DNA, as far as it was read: TGTGCCAGTAGTATAACTAGCGTCAATCCCTACGAG.

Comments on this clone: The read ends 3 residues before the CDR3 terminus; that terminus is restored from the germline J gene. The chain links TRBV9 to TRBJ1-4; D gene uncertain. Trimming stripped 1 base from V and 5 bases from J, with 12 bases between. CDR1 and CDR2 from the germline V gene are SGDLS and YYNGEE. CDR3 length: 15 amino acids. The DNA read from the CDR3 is TGTGCCAGCAGCGTACAAGGTGAACAAAATGAAAAA. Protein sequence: CASSVQGEQNEK. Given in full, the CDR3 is CASSVQGEQNEKLFF.

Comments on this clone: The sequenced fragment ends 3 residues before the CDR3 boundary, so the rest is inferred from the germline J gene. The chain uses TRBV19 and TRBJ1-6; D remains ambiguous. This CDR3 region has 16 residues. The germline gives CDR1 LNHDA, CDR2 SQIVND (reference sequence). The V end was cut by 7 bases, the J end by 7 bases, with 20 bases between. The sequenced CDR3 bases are TGTGCCAGTACCGCCTTGGAGGGTCTGAGAAATTCACCC. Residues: CASTALEGLRNSP. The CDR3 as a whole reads CASTALEGLRNSPLHF.

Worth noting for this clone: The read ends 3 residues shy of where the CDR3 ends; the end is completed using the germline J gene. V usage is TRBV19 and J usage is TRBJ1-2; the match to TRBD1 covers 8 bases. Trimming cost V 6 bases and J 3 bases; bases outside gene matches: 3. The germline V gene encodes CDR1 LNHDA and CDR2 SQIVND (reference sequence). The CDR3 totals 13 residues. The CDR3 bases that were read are TGTGCCAGTAGCCCACAGGGGGACTATGGC. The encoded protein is CASSPQGDYG. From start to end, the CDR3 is CASSPQGDYGYTF.

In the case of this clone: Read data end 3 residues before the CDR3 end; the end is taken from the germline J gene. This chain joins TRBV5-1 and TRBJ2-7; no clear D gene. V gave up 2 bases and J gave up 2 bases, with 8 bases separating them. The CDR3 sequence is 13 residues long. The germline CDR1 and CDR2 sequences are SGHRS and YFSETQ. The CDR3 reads CASSLRATYEQYF. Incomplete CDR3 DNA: TGCGCCAGCAGCTTAAGGGCCACCTACGAG.

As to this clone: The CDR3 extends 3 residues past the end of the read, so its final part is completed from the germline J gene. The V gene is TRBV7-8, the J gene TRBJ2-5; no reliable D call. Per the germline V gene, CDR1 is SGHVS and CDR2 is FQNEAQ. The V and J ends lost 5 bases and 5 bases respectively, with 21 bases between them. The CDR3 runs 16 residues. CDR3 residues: CASSPQYVARRETQYF. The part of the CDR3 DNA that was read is TGTGCCAGCAGCCCACAATACGTGGCTAGGCGGGAGACC.

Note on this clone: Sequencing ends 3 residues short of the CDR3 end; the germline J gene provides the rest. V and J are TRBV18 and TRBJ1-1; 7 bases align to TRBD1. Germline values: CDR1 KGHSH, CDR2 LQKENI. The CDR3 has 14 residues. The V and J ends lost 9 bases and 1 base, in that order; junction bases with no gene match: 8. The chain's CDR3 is CASSYRGENTEAFF. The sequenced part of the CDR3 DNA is TGTGCCAGTTCCTACAGGGGTGAGAACACTGAA. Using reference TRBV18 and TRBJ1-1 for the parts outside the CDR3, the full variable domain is NAGVMQNPRHLVRRRGQEARLRCSPMKGHSHVYWYRQLPEEGLKFMVYLQKENIIDESGMPKERFSAEFPKEGPSILRIQQVVRGDSAAYFCASSYRGENTEAFFGQGTRLTVV.

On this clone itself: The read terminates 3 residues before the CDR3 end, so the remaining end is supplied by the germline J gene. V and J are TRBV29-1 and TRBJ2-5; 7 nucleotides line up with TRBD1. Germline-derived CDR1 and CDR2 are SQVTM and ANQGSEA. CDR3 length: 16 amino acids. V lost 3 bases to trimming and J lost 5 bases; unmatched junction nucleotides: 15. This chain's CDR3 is CSVEDPTRGIKETQYF. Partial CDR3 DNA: TGCAGCGTTGAGGACCCGACCAGGGGGATCAAGGAGACC.

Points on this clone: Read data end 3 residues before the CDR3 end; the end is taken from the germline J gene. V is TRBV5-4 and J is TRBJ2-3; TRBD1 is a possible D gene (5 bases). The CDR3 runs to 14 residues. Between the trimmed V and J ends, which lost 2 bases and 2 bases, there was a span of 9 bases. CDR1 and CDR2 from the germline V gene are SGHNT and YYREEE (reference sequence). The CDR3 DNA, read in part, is TGTGCCAGCAGCTTAGGGGTTCTCACAGATACG. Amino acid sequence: CASSLGVLTDT. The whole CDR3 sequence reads CASSLGVLTDTQYF.

CDR3 DNA, as far as it was read: TGTGCCAGCAGCTCCAGTGCTGGCACTGAA. Its protein is CASSSSAGTE. The entire CDR3 reads CASSSSAGTEAFF. The chain carries TRBV11-1 and TRBJ1-1; D gene uncertain. The CDR3 goes on 3 residues after the read ends, and that part is filled in from the germline J gene. CDR3 size: 13 residues. Germline V lookup: CDR1 SGHAT, CDR2 FQDESV (reference sequence). The V end lost 4 bases, the J end lost 4 bases, and 10 bases lay between the germline ends. The whole variable domain, remainder taken from reference TRBV11-1 and TRBJ1-1, is EAEVAQSPRYKITEKSQAVAFWCDPISGHATLYWYRQILGQGPELLVQFQDESVVDDSQLPKDRFSAERLKGVDSTLKIQPAELGDSAMYLCASSSSAGTEAFFGQGTRLTVV.

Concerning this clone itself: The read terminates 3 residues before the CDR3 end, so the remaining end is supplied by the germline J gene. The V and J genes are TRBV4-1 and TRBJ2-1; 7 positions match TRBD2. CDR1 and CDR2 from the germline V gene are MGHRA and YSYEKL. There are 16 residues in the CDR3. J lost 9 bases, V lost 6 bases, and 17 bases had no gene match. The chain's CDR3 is CASRHPVEAGEGEQFF. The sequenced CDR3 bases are TGCGCCAGCAGACATCCTGTGGAGGCGGGGGAAGGTGAG.

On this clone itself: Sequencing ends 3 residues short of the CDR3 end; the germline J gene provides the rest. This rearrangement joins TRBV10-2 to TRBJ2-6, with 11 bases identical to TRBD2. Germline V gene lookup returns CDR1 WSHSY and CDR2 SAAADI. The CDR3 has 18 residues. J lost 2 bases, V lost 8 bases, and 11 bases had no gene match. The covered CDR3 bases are TGCGCCAGCGGGTCCTTAGCGGGAGGGCCTACTGGGGCCAACGTC. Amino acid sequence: CASGSLAGGPTGANV. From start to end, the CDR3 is CASGSLAGGPTGANVLTF.

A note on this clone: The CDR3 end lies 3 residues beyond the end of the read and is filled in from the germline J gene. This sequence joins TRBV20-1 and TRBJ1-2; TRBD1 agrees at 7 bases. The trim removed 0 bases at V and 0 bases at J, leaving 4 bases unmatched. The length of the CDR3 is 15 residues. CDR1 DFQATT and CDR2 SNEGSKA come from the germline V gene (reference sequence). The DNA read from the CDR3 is TGCAGTGCTAGAGAGGGACAGATGGCTAACTATGGC. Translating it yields CSAREGQMANYG. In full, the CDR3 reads CSAREGQMANYGYTF.

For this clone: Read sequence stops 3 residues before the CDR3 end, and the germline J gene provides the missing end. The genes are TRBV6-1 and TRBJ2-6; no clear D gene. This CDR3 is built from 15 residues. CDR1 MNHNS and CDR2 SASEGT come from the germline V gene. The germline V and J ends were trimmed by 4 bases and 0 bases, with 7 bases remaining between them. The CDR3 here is CASSGGLSGANVLTF. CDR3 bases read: TGTGCCAGCAGTGGTGGGCTCTCTGGGGCCAACGTC.